This T cell receptor beta chain was profiled in a study of shared clonotypes between healthy human individuals. Naive CD8 populations comprised CD45RO-negative cells positively selected for CCR7, excluding terminally differentiated effector memory CD45RA+ cells. V lost 4 bases, J lost 4 bases, and 15 bases lay in between. The germline CDR1 and CDR2 sequences are SGDLS and YYNGEE. CDR3 length: 14 amino acids. Assay: immunoSEQ multiplex PCR; the TCRdb copy retains only in-frame clones and omits some. The sample lists about 750,000 clones; 90% to 95% were seen once. V gene TRBV9 combines with J gene TRBJ2-7, with TRBD2 as a possible D gene (5 bases). Sequenced: naive CD8+ T cells sorted from blood. The TCR comes from a man aged 25 to 40 in good health. The CDR3 region has the DNA TGTGCCAGCAGCCCAGGAGGCTATAGTTACGAGCAGTACTTC. This gives the protein CASSPGGYSYEQYF.